This TCR beta chain stems from a study of blood T cell repertoires in COVID-19 (TCRdb year 2020). Background on the whole study: Collaborator samples came from the United States, Italy and Spain and covered acute and convalescent phases of COVID-19. The material from the prospective study consisted of cDNA or gDNA derived from T cells, B-cell-depleted T cells, or PBMCs. Deeply sampled blood TCRbeta repertoires from subjects exposed to, actively infected with, or recovered from COVID-19 were included in the dataset. The repertoires were released in a freely available public database meant as a resource for research on the immune response to SARS-CoV-2. The samples were drawn from two sources: the first 160 participants of the ongoing ImmuneRACE study, and 1,254 subjects contributed by 6 global collaborators. The sample metadata nearly always contained a de-identified subject ID, COVID-19 status, age in years and sex. Where available, HLA class I and class II types were taken from metadata supplied by the sample provider and were not determined by assay-based typing. The paper's findings and limits, for the study overall: How much clinical and demographic metadata was included differed by source and by participant, and the metadata was provided uncurated.

The germline V gene encodes CDR1 SGHTA and CDR2 FQGNSA. Trimmed from V: 1 base; trimmed from J: 9 bases; junction bases lacking a gene match: 8. The CDR3 runs 15 residues from the cysteine to the phenylalanine. Only the CDR3 DNA is retained, 45 bases long and in frame from the first base. Participants in the prospective study were enrolled through a virtual design, were aged about 18 to 100 years, and lived in about two dozen United States geographic areas. In the prospective study, cohorts were assigned on the basis of participant-reported clinical history obtained from a screening survey and a study questionnaire. Mobile phlebotomists in the prospective study collected whole blood, serum and a nasopharyngeal or oropharyngeal swab from every participant. Additional blood draws and questionnaires over an approximately 2-month period could optionally be provided by prospective study participants. Blood samples from the prospective study were shipped frozen or at room temperature prior to DNA extraction.

Concerning this clone: Its antigen is currently not known. Base quality data are lacking; no much larger clone is found one base away.

The immunoSEQ Assay, a bias-controlled multiplex PCR, was used to amplify TCRbeta CDR3 regions from genomic DNA. Turning to the authors' computational methods: Nucleated cell counts per sample were estimated from amplification of reference gene primers within the assay. To quantify the absolute abundance of each unique TCRbeta CDR3 rearrangement, sequence reads were collapsed and filtered. For each sample, productive Simpson clonality was calculated by taking the square root of Simpson's diversity index across productive rearrangements. In its TCRdb copy, this immuneACCESS table keeps in-frame sequences only and misses some clones. Where compared with another copy, unresolved V genes explain less than half of these, and the others have no known cause. From that table come the V and J calls and clone size; the DNA was used to work out D and trimming. The sample table records about 270,000 clones; 85% to 90% of these occur just once. In total, the top ten clones hold about 4% of the sample.

The sequence links TRBV7-2 to TRBJ2-1, with 8 middle bases fitting TRBD1. This receptor was taken from a woman under 40 with acute COVID-19. The sample consisted of PBMCs or T cells enriched from blood (not recorded which). The CDR3 loop reads CASSLGDRGWGEQFF. The DNA reads as follows: TGTGCCAGCAGCTTAGGAGACAGGGGATGGGGTGAGCAGTTCTTC.